The next 7 T cell receptor beta chains were all read from a single sample in a study of T cells expressing NK-cell markers. TCRdb reprocessed the 5' RACE reads, keeping one entry per CDR3 protein, no DNA. Seen in this sample are about 460,000 distinct CDR3 sequences; the ten most common clones hold 1.4%. The source material was blood T cells: a sorted CD56 or NKG2C T cell subset, CD4+ or CD8+ T cells, or bulk PBMC T cells (not recorded which). The receptors were sampled from a woman between 50 and 59 years old in good health.

This sequence joins TRBV7-9 and TRBJ1-5; TCRdb reports TRBD1, a call that lacks DNA to check it against. This CDR3 is 17 amino acids long. Germline CDR1 is SEHNR and CDR2 is FQNEAQ (reference sequence). CDR3 sequence: CASSDDSLIRGNQPQHF.

The CDR3 region is CASVTNDAYGYTF. The chain carries TRBV6-1 and TRBJ1-2. Germline lookup yields CDR1 MNHNS and CDR2 SASEGT. There are 13 residues in the CDR3.

The chain joins TRBV20-1 to TRBJ1-1; TCRdb outputs TRBD1, but without DNA this stays unchecked. The germline CDR1 and CDR2 sequences are DFQATT and SNEGSKA (reference sequence). The CDR3 totals 16 residues. The CDR3 reads CSARDWGRTGRNEAFF.

The chain combines TRBV4-1 with TRBJ1-5. Germline V lookup: CDR1 MGHRA, CDR2 YSYEKL. CDR3 length equals 14 residues. The CDR3 sequence: CASSQEGTFQPQHF.

The J gene is TRBJ2-5, the V gene TRBV11-2; the D call from TCRdb, TRBD2, cannot be confirmed without DNA. The germline gives CDR1 SGHAT, CDR2 FQNNGV. The CDR3 is 14 amino acids. The CDR3 is CAILGGGGQETQYF.

This chain links TRBV12-3 or TRBV12-4 with TRBJ1-4; TCRdb picks TRBD1, but there is no DNA to check that call. This CDR3 has 14 residues. The CDR3 loop reads CASTRGGSNEKLFF.

The V and J genes are TRBV7-2 and TRBJ2-1; TCRdb designates TRBD2, a call that cannot be tested without DNA. Germline CDR1 SGHTA, CDR2 FQGNSA. The CDR3 extends over 17 amino acids. The CDR3 here is CASSYPSGTRLRDEQFF.